Below, 14 T cell receptor beta chains from the same sample are listed, as sequenced in a study of blood T cells in healthy people across ages. With a J-beta primer mix and a sample-barcoded 5' primer, a second PCR ran roughly 6 to 12 cycles. TCRdb redid the calling of the 5' RACE reads with MiXCR, one entry per CDR3 protein. The sample holds around 800,000 distinct CDR3 sequences, 44% seen once. The sequenced sample consisted of blood. Receptor source: a man aged 55 to 69 in good health.

This clonotype has a single count. This chain links TRBV4-3 with TRBJ2-7; maybe TRBD2 (5 bases). The end of the DNA aligns better with TRBJ2-5, so the J call may be wrong. The CDR3 is made up of 16 amino acids. The germline V gene has CDR1 LGHNA and CDR2 YSLEER. This CDR3 is CASSQDIGGLGETQYF. The CDR3 nucleotides are TGCGCCAGCAGCCAAGATATCGGAGGTTTGGGCGAGACCCAGTACTTC.

The chain employs TRBV11-2 and TRBJ2-5, with D tentatively TRBD1 (6 bases). V shed 10 bases and J shed 1 base, with 19 bases lying between them. The CDR3 length is 15 residues. Germline V CDR1 and CDR2: SGHAT, FQNNGV. CDR3 residues: CATHRVQGPQETQYF. The CDR3 region has the DNA TGTGCCACCCACCGGGTCCAGGGGCCCCAAGAGACCCAGTACTTC.

V and J are TRBV5-6 and TRBJ1-1; D is perhaps TRBD1 (5 bases). CDR1 is SGHDT, CDR2 YYEEEE, per germline. The V end lost 0 bases, the J end lost 7 bases, and 10 bases lay between the germline ends. The CDR3 loop spans 13 amino acids. The CDR3 region is CASSLGDRSEAFF. The CDR3 bases are TGTGCCAGCAGCTTGGGTGACAGAAGTGAAGCTTTCTTT.

On this clonotype: The germline gene is not matched at one end of the junction; a read error may be the cause. The chain combines TRBV15 with TRBJ2-1; 9 bases match TRBD1. The CDR3 runs 16 residues. Germline V gene lookup returns CDR1 LNHNV and CDR2 YYDKDF (reference sequence). Written as DNA, the CDR3 is TGTGCCTCCAGCAGAGATCAACAGGGGGCCTCAAATGAGCAGTTCTTC. This sequence encodes CASSRDQQGASNEQFF.

This clonotype was picked up many times. This sequence joins TRBV7-9 and TRBJ2-1; D is ambiguous. This CDR3 is 15 amino acids long. CDR1 SEHNR and CDR2 FQNEAQ come from the germline V gene (reference sequence). Trimming removed 6 bases from V and 0 bases from J, with 12 bases in between. CDR3: CASSLSGSSYNEQFF. The CDR3 nucleotides read TGTGCCAGCAGTTTATCGGGCAGCTCCTACAATGAGCAGTTCTTC. The full variable domain, rest sourced from reference TRBV7-9 and TRBJ2-1, is DTGVSQNPRHKITKRGQNVTFRCDPISEHNRLYWYRQTLGQGPEFLTYFQNEAQLEKSRLLSDRFSAERPKGSFSTLEIQRTEQGDSAMYLCASSLSGSSYNEQFFGPGTRLTVL.

The chain couples TRBV7-9 to TRBJ2-5; D is possibly TRBD1 or TRBD2 (6 bases each). Trimming stripped 1 base from V and 5 bases from J, with 17 bases between. The CDR3 runs 16 residues. Germline V gene data show CDR1 as SEHNR and CDR2 as FQNEAQ (reference sequence). In DNA, the CDR3 is TGTGCCAGCAGCTTAGAGGGGGACCGTGCGGGGGAGACCCAGTACTTC. It encodes CASSLEGDRAGETQYF.

The V and J genes are TRBV28 and TRBJ2-7; 9 bases are a match to TRBD1. Germline CDR1 and CDR2: MDHEN and SYDVKM. There are 16 residues in the CDR3. V shed 6 bases, J shed 6 bases, and the junction held 15 bases outside the gene matches. In DNA form, the CDR3 reads TGTGCCAGCAGCCCACCCTCGGGACAGGGTGAGGGCGAGCAGTACTTC. This gives the protein CASSPPSGQGEGEQYF. The full variable domain, with the rest looked up from reference TRBV28 and TRBJ2-7, is DVKVTQSSRYLVKRTGEKVFLECVQDMDHENMFWYRQDPGLGLRLIYFSYDVKMKEKGDIPEGYSVSREKKERFSLILESASTNQTSMYLCASSPPSGQGEGEQYFGPGTRLTVT.

There are many counts of this clonotype. The chain recombines TRBV28 with TRBJ2-7; possible D gene TRBD2, 5 bases. V was shortened by 6 bases and J by 2 bases, with 8 bases between the two germline ends. This CDR3 spans 12 amino acids. Germline V CDR1 and CDR2: MDHEN, SYDVKM. In DNA, the CDR3 is TGTGCCAGCAGCTCGGGGACCTACGAGCAGTACTTC. Residues: CASSSGTYEQYF.

As for this clonotype: A much larger clone is a single base away; this may be a read error. The rearrangement uses TRBV5-6 and TRBJ2-5, with TRBD2 as a possible D gene (6 bases). V was cut by 3 bases and J by 9 bases, with 18 bases left in between. Germline CDR1 reads SGHDT; CDR2 reads YYEEEE. The length of the CDR3 is 14 residues. CDR3 amino acids: CASSSRTQGEAQYF. The CDR3 coding sequence is TGTGCCAGCAGCTCGAGGACTCAAGGGGAGGCCCAGTACTTC.

The chain links TRBV7-9 to TRBJ2-2, with 8 bases fitting TRBD1. Germline-derived CDR1 and CDR2 are SEHNR and FQNEAQ (reference sequence). The CDR3 extends over 17 amino acids. V lost 3 bases to trimming and J lost 4 bases; unmatched junction nucleotides: 10. The CDR3 sequence: CASSFTGQGRSTGELFF. Written as DNA, the CDR3 is TGTGCCAGCAGCTTTACTGGACAGGGAAGGAGCACCGGGGAGCTGTTTTTT.

In this sample, this clonotype turned up a few times. The V and J genes are TRBV29-1 and TRBJ2-7; D is ambiguous. This CDR3 comprises 14 residues. Deletions cut 4 bases from V and 2 bases from J, with 15 bases between. CDR1 and CDR2 from the germline V gene are SQVTM and ANQGSEA. The CDR3 nucleotides are TGCAGCGTTGGTCCACGGGCCAGAACCTACGAGCAGTACTTC. The encoded protein is CSVGPRARTYEQYF.

This clonotype was seen a few times. This chain uses TRBV6-5 with TRBJ2-3, with D uncertain. V gave up 5 bases and J gave up 1 base, with 4 bases separating them. The CDR3 spans 12 residues. Germline V gene data show CDR1 as MNHEY and CDR2 as SVGAGI. This chain's CDR3 is CASSMGTDTQYF. The CDR3 bases are TGTGCCAGCAGTATGGGCACAGATACGCAGTATTTT.

This sequence joins TRBV28 and TRBJ2-3; 8 nucleotides agree with TRBD1. Germline V lookup: CDR1 MDHEN, CDR2 SYDVKM. The CDR3 has 14 amino acids. V lost 7 bases and J lost 3; bases outside the gene matches: 6. The CDR3 DNA reads as TGTGCCAGCACCACTGGACAGGGTACAGATACGCAGTATTTT. Its translation is CASTTGQGTDTQYF.

The chain employs TRBV6-2 or TRBV6-3 and TRBJ1-1; 9 positions agree with TRBD1. V lost 6 bases, J lost 3 bases, and 5 bases stayed unmatched. The CDR3 loop spans 14 amino acids. CDR1 MNHEY and CDR2 SVGEGT come from the germline V gene. In DNA, the CDR3 is TGTGCCAGCAGCCAGACAGGGGGTGACACTGAAGCTTTCTTT. It codes for CASSQTGGDTEAFF.